This TCR beta chain originates from a study of shared clonotypes between healthy human individuals (dated by TCRdb to the early 2020s). About the full investigation: A couple of women and a few men aged 18 to 49 years were included in the cohort. Each donor's leukapheresis produced roughly between roughly 0.85 and 9.5 billion PBMCs. Per donor, three plates each were used for CD4 naive and CD4 memory, two for CD8 naive, and one for CD8 memory. Different laboratories and diverse techniques were used to prepare libraries and sequence TCR repertoires, to increase sequencing depth and limit assay-specific biases. Blood TCR repertoires of several healthy adults were deeply sequenced to estimate repertoire size and the extent of clonotype sharing between individuals. Summary of the overall study and its limitations: Larger estimated clonotype richness was generally found for naive subsets than for memory subsets. Roughly 5% of naive CD4, roughly 3.6% of naive CD8, approximately 2% of memory CD4, and 0.35% to 0.5% of memory CD8 clonotypes were shared across several donors. Compared with non-shared clonotypes, clonotypes shared by all four sorted-subset donors had higher generation probabilities. Based on pairwise subsampling, the degree of clonotype sharing among donors was expected to be affected by sequencing depth. Incomplete sequencing was indicated by rarefaction of sorted-subset datasets, despite the large sequencing depth. Sampling was limited to blood, and TCR repertoires in tissue likely differ from TCR repertoires in blood. The genetic and exposure-history diversity represented was limited by the small number of donors.

Trimming at the junction amounts to 2 bases on V and 0 bases on J, and the germline ends lie 8 bases apart. Including the terminal cysteine and phenylalanine, the CDR3 comprises 15 residues. The kept DNA is CDR3 alone, 45 bases in frame from the first base. The germline V gene (reference sequence) yields MNHEY for CDR1 and SMNVEV for CDR2. Using the deep immunoSEQ assay, multiplex PCR amplified TCR CDR3 regions from genomic DNA. Extracted genomic DNA from each cell subset was spread evenly across all wells of several immunoSEQ 96-well plates, with each plate serving as a replicate. Each replicate PCR for sorted subsets received around 210 ng genomic DNA, equal to 30,000 or so T cell genomes. Purified libraries were measured with a Qubit 3.0 fluorometer, size-checked on a Bioanalyzer 2100, and measured again with the KAPA Library Quantification kit. Each immunoSEQ 96-well plate was sequenced on its own single-read 150-cycle Illumina NextSeq 550 flow cell. As for the original processing: The immunoSEQ output contained only junctional sequences without quality scores, so filtering could not match that applied to full-length reads. To assign V/J genes and CDR3, sequences were annotated against IMGT germline references using PyIR, a Python wrapper for IgBLAST v1.9. Reads were filtered out if the reads had weak V/J assignments (E-value above 1e-6), no CDR3, stop codons, out-of-frame junctions, or ambiguous translated residues. A V3J clonotype was defined by an identical inferred V gene, J gene, and CDR3 amino acid sequence. To compute the percentage overlap between repertoires, the number of shared unique clonotypes was divided by the size of the smaller repertoire. RTK rarefaction, the Chao1 estimator, and Recon v2.1 estimates of unobserved clonotypes were used to assess repertoire richness. For all TCRbeta clonotypes obtained by the gDNA method from a few donors, generation probabilities were computed with OLGA. TCRdb mirrors the immuneACCESS table, restricted to in-frame sequences. Some clones are absent from its copies; in checked studies, under half trace to an unresolved V gene, and the reason for the others is unknown. For V, J and clone size, that table is used; D and trimming come from the DNA. For this sample the table gives roughly 700,000 clones, of which roughly 88% were detected only once. The top ten clones comprise more than 30% of the sample.

Comment on this clone: What antigen it recognizes has not been identified. No much larger clonotype is one base removed from it; base qualities were not supplied.

Healthy HIV-negative adults with no recently reported acute infections or vaccinations were included as donors. All donors were Caucasian adults living in Nashville, Tennessee, USA. CD8 memory samples consisted of magnetically selected CD45RO+ cells combined with CCR7-negative CD45RA+ effector memory (TemRA) cells. Blood was obtained by leukapheresis, after which PBMCs were separated by Ficoll-Histopaque density gradient centrifugation and cryopreserved in liquid nitrogen vapor phase. Purity and quantity of every magnetically sorted T cell population were checked by analytical flow cytometry. Each sorted fraction had its genomic DNA isolated and then quantified by UV absorbance on a Nanodrop 2000c.

Sequenced: memory CD8+ T cells from PBMCs. Per the publication, the cell subset or site label means: CD45RO+ cells pooled with CCR7-negative TemRA cells. This TCR was recovered from a man aged 18 to 30 in good health. Some clones in this sample may be carry-over from other donors' samples. Recombination linked TRBV27 to TRBJ2-1, with no confidently assigned D gene. For the CDR3, the sequence is CASSLIQSSYNEQFF. The nucleotides read TGTGCCAGCAGTTTAATACAGAGCTCCTACAATGAGCAGTTCTTC.